Following are 32 T cell receptor beta chains from one sample sequenced in a study of technical replicates of blood from several donors. Only in-frame clones appear in the TCRdb table, and some are missing; sequencing was by immunoSEQ multiplex PCR. The profile covers around 67,000 clones, with around 90% appearing a single time and over 0.3% taken by the ten largest. The sequencing sample was made of T cells isolated from PBMCs. Every receptor here comes from a human donor in good health.

This clone was observed a single time. V is TRBV2 and J is TRBJ1-2; weak D call: TRBD1 (6 bases). This CDR3 contains 15 residues. Trimming removed 8 bases from V and 4 bases from J, with 20 bases in between. Germline V gene data show CDR1 as SNHLY and CDR2 as FYNNEI. For the CDR3, the DNA is TGTGCCAGCTTAATGATATCACAGGGAGCCTATGGCTACACCTTC. Protein sequence: CASLMISQGAYGYTF.

V usage is TRBV5-1 and J usage is TRBJ2-1; D is ambiguous. V was shortened by 0 bases and J by 5 bases, with 6 bases between the two germline ends. From germline, CDR1 is SGHRS and CDR2 YFSETQ. The CDR3 runs to 13 residues. The CDR3 bases are TGCGCCAGCAGCTTGGATACTAACAATGAGCAGTTCTTC. It translates to CASSLDTNNEQFF.

V and J are TRBV4-2 and TRBJ2-2; perhaps TRBD1 as D (5 bases). From germline, CDR1 is LGHNA and CDR2 YNFKEQ. The V end lost 3 bases, the J end lost 2 bases, and 13 bases lay between the germline ends. The CDR3 sequence is 16 residues long. The CDR3 nucleotides read TGTGCCAGCAGCCATGAGGACACCTCCAACACCGGGGAGCTGTTTTTT. This codes for CASSHEDTSNTGELFF.

This clone appeared a single time. The chain recombines TRBV9 with TRBJ2-3, with 7 bases lining up with TRBD2. The CDR3 spans 16 residues. Germline loops: CDR1 SGDLS, CDR2 YYNGEE. Losses at the gene ends were 6 bases for V and 1 base for J; bases not matched to a gene: 11. The CDR3 DNA sequence: TGTGCCAGCACCCGTCGTTTGGCGGGAGGCACAGATACGCAGTATTTT. This encodes CASTRRLAGGTDTQYF.

The J gene is TRBJ2-1, the V gene TRBV27; TRBD2 agrees at 13 bases. Germline V gene lookup returns CDR1 MNHEY and CDR2 SMNVEV (reference sequence). V trimming: 5 bases; J trimming: 2 bases; junction bases outside the gene matches: 12. The CDR3 is 19 residues long. This CDR3 reads CASSLRTSGSLGPYNEQFF. CDR3 nucleotides: TGTGCCAGCAGTCTCCGGACTAGCGGGAGTTTGGGGCCCTACAATGAGCAGTTCTTC.

The rearrangement uses TRBV6-5 and TRBJ1-2; TRBD1 matches 9 bases. The CDR3 runs to 15 residues. Germline V gene sequence: CDR1 MNHEY, CDR2 SVGAGI. With 0 bases clipped from V and 8 bases from J, the junction kept 7 bases outside the gene matches. CDR3 sequence: CASSYSNRDRDGYTF. In DNA, the CDR3 is TGTGCCAGCAGTTACTCCAACCGGGACAGGGACGGCTACACCTTC.

The chain couples TRBV6-5 to TRBJ1-5; the match to TRBD1 covers 7 bases. This CDR3 spans 14 amino acids. V gave up 6 bases and J gave up 0 bases; unmatched junction bases: 2. Germline CDR1 MNHEY, CDR2 SVGAGI. CDR3: CASRTGSSNQPQHF. CDR3 nucleotide sequence: TGTGCCAGCAGGACAGGGTCTAGCAATCAGCCCCAGCATTTT.

DNA for the CDR3: TGTGCCACGTGGAGGACAGAGAAGGATATGAACACTGAAGCTTTCTTT. Translated, it gives CATWRTEKDMNTEAFF. This chain joins TRBV15 and TRBJ1-1; tentatively, D is TRBD1 (6 bases). Trimming shortened V by 9 bases and J by 0 bases, and 20 bases separated the two germline ends. This CDR3 has 16 amino acids. Germline V CDR1 and CDR2: LNHNV, YYDKDF (reference sequence).

The rearrangement joins TRBV5-1 to TRBJ2-7, with D tentatively TRBD1 (6 bases). Germline lookup yields CDR1 SGHRS and CDR2 YFSETQ. Trimming pared 1 base from V and 1 base from J, leaving 18 bases between. The CDR3 is 17 amino acids. Here the CDR3 DNA reads TGCGCCAGCAGCTTGACCCTAGGGATAGGACAGTCCTACGAGCAGTACTTC. Its protein is CASSLTLGIGQSYEQYF.

V is TRBV12-5 and J is TRBJ2-1, with D possibly matching TRBD2 (6 bases). CDR3 length: 15 residues. Trimming shortened V by 1 base and J by 7 bases, and 14 bases separated the two germline ends. The V gene's germline CDR1 is LGHNT and CDR2 FRNRAP. CDR3 sequence (DNA): TGTGCTAGTGGTTTGGACTTGACTAGTTGGAATGAGCAGTTCTTC. Translated: CASGLDLTSWNEQFF.

The V and J genes are TRBV27 and TRBJ1-1, with D possibly TRBD1 on 5 matching bases. Germline V gene sequence: CDR1 MNHEY, CDR2 SMNVEV (reference sequence). The V end was cut by 5 bases, the J end by 3 bases, with 19 bases between. This CDR3 has 16 amino acids. The CDR3 loop is CASSPRIRELYTEAFF. The CDR3 bases are TGTGCCAGCAGTCCCCGTATCAGGGAATTATACACTGAAGCTTTCTTT.

The rearrangement uses TRBV15 and TRBJ1-3; 7 bases line up with TRBD1. V lost 8 bases, J lost 5 bases, and 9 bases stayed unmatched. Germline V gene sequence: CDR1 LNHNV, CDR2 YYDKDF (reference sequence). This CDR3 spans 14 amino acids. This CDR3 is CATSPGGQRNTIYF. In DNA form, the CDR3 reads TGTGCCACCTCACCCGGGGGACAGCGAAACACCATATATTTT.

The chain is built from TRBV25-1 and TRBJ1-4, with D unclear. CDR3 length equals 11 residues. V was pared by 4 bases and J by 8 bases, with 5 bases between. Germline CDR1 MGHDK, CDR2 SYGVNS. The DNA of the CDR3 is TGTGCCAGCAGTGTTGGCGAAAAACTGTTTTTT. This sequence encodes CASSVGEKLFF. Complete variable domain (other parts from reference TRBV25-1 and TRBJ1-4): EADIYQTPRYLVIGTGKKITLECSQTMGHDKMYWYQQDPGMELHLIHYSYGVNSTEKGDLSSESTVSRIRTEHFPLTLESARPSHTSQYLCASSVGEKLFFGSGTQLSVL.

The chain is built from TRBV6-5 and TRBJ1-1; no reliable D call. Trimming pared 0 bases from V and 5 bases from J, leaving 10 bases between. This CDR3 region has 14 residues. Germline V gives CDR1 MNHEY, CDR2 SVGAGI. The CDR3 DNA is TGTGCCAGCAGTTACTCGGGAGGGCGTACTGAAGCTTTCTTT. It specifies CASSYSGGRTEAFF.

The rearrangement joins TRBV19 to TRBJ1-5; a possible D gene is TRBD1 (5 bases). Deletions cut 6 bases from V and 2 bases from J, with 14 bases between. CDR3 length: 15 residues. Germline loops: CDR1 LNHDA, CDR2 SQIVND (reference sequence). The CDR3 DNA reads TGTGCCAGTAGCCGCGGGAGGGGTGGCAATCAGCCCCAGCATTTT. Translation gives CASSRGRGGNQPQHF.

J is TRBJ2-5 and V is TRBV12-5; 7 bases fit TRBD1. Per the germline V gene, CDR1 is LGHNT and CDR2 is FRNRAP. The length of the CDR3 is 14 residues. V lost 3 bases and J lost 4; bases outside the gene matches: 5. The CDR3 here is CASGLTGVRETQYF. As DNA, the CDR3 is TGTGCTAGTGGTTTAACAGGGGTCCGAGAGACCCAGTACTTC.

The V gene is TRBV10-1, the J gene TRBJ1-1, with 9 bases aligning to TRBD1. The germline gives CDR1 WNHNN, CDR2 SYGVQD (reference sequence). V shed 6 bases, J shed 11 bases, and the junction held 4 bases outside the gene matches. The CDR3 consists of 11 residues. For the CDR3, the DNA is TGCGCCAGCAGCTCCGGGACAGGGGCTTTCTTT. Its protein is CASSSGTGAFF.

The rearrangement links TRBV9 to TRBJ2-1; D may be TRBD2 (6 bases). CDR1 is SGDLS and CDR2 is YYNGEE in the germline V gene. The ends were cut back, 3 bases at V and 4 bases at J, with 11 bases in the middle. The CDR3 covers 14 residues. The CDR3 nucleotides are TGTGCCAGCAGCGGGGACTGGAGATACAATGAGCAGTTCTTC. Its protein product is CASSGDWRYNEQFF.

This clone was counted between two and nine times. The chain carries TRBV7-9 and TRBJ1-2, with TRBD1 as a possible D gene (5 bases). The germline CDR1 and CDR2 sequences are SEHNR and FQNEAQ (reference sequence). The CDR3 loop spans 13 amino acids. Trimming cost V 1 base and J 8 bases, with 11 bases left between them. This CDR3 reads CASSLEEGPGYTF. Here the CDR3 DNA reads TGTGCCAGCAGCTTAGAGGAGGGGCCGGGCTACACCTTC.

This chain links TRBV4-3 with TRBJ2-1; 12 bases fit TRBD2. Germline V lookup: CDR1 LGHNA, CDR2 YSLEER. CDR3 length: 17 residues. Unmatched junction bases numbered 9, after V lost 4 bases and J lost 5 bases. The CDR3: CASSRKVLAGGNNEQFF. The CDR3 nucleotides are TGCGCCAGCAGCCGAAAAGTTCTAGCGGGAGGGAACAATGAGCAGTTCTTC.

V and J are TRBV6-5 and TRBJ1-3, with D unresolved. Trimming pared 2 bases from V and 2 bases from J, leaving 7 bases between. Germline CDR1 and CDR2: MNHEY and SVGAGI. There are 14 residues in the CDR3. The CDR3 region has the DNA TGTGCCAGCAGTTACGGCAGTGCTGGAAACACCATATATTTT. Translating gives CASSYGSAGNTIYF.

This clone was observed a handful of times. DNA of the CDR3: TGCGCCAGCAGCCAAGACCAGCGGGAGGTTGACGGGGAGCTGTTTTTT. This translates into CASSQDQREVDGELFF. The chain joins TRBV4-3 to TRBJ2-2; 9 bases are a match to TRBD2. Germline-derived CDR1 and CDR2 are LGHNA and YSLEER. This CDR3 comprises 16 residues. The V gene end was trimmed by 0 bases and the J gene end by 7 bases; junction bases not matched to a gene: 6.

V is TRBV9 and J is TRBJ1-4; the D gene is possibly TRBD1 (5 bases). V was cut by 1 base and J by 5 bases, with 12 bases left in between. The CDR3 is 15 amino acids. In germline, CDR1 is SGDLS, CDR2 YYNGEE. The chain's CDR3 is CASSVTTDPNEKLFF. In DNA, the CDR3 is TGTGCCAGCAGCGTAACGACAGATCCGAATGAAAAACTGTTTTTT.

The chain employs TRBV9 and TRBJ2-3; 9 bases fit TRBD2. Trimming took 4 bases from V and 5 from J; bases not matched to a gene: 8. The CDR3 loop spans 15 amino acids. The germline V gene encodes CDR1 SGDLS and CDR2 YYNGEE. The CDR3 loop is CASSPGAGGRDTQYF. CDR3 bases: TGTGCCAGCAGCCCAGGGGCGGGAGGGCGAGATACGCAGTATTTT.

As regards this clone: One end of the junction varies from germline; a read error may be responsible. The chain recombines TRBV7-7 with TRBJ1-1, with D uncertain. The CDR3 loop spans 13 amino acids. CDR1 is SSHAT, CDR2 FNYEAQ, per germline (reference sequence). In DNA, the CDR3 is TGTGCTAGCAGCTTAGATATGAACACTGAAGCTTTCTTT. Encoded protein: CASSLDMNTEAFF.

The V call is TRBV4-3, the J call TRBJ1-2; D not certain. Germline CDR1 LGHNA, CDR2 YSLEER. V lost 7 bases and J 8 bases, leaving 20 bases between the germline ends. This CDR3 is 14 amino acids long. The CDR3 coding sequence is TGCGCCAGCAACTGGGCCGGCTTAAAGCCCGGCTACACCTTC. This encodes CASNWAGLKPGYTF.

V and J are TRBV11-3 and TRBJ2-1; D possibly corresponds to TRBD2 (7 bases). Deletions cut 3 bases from V and 9 bases from J, with 21 bases between. Germline values: CDR1 SGHNT, CDR2 YENEEA. This CDR3 is 16 amino acids long. For the CDR3, the DNA is TGTGCCAGCAGCTTTCAGGGGTGGGAGGGCCATGGTGAGCAGTTCTTC. It encodes CASSFQGWEGHGEQFF. Variable domain in full (rest from reference TRBV11-3 and TRBJ2-1): EAGVVQSPRYKIIEKKQPVAFWCNPISGHNTLYWYLQNLGQGPELLIRYENEEAVDDSQLPKDRFSAERLKGVDSTLKIQPAELGDSAVYLCASSFQGWEGHGEQFFGPGTRLTVL.

The V call is TRBV2, the J call TRBJ2-3; 7 bases map to TRBD2. V trimming: 11 bases; J trimming: 0 bases; junction bases outside the gene matches: 11. The germline V gene encodes CDR1 SNHLY and CDR2 FYNNEI. This CDR3 comprises 15 residues. The CDR3 is CASEDGTMSTDTQYF. The DNA for the CDR3 is TGTGCCTCCGAGGACGGGACTATGAGCACAGATACGCAGTATTTT.

The chain carries TRBV6-5 and TRBJ2-7, with D possibly TRBD2 on 6 matching bases. Germline V gives CDR1 MNHEY, CDR2 SVGAGI. Deletions cut 6 bases from V and 3 bases from J, with 12 bases between. CDR3 length: 13 amino acids. The CDR3: CASSQGTRYEQYF. CDR3 DNA: TGTGCCAGCAGCCAAGGGACTCGCTACGAGCAGTACTTC.

The rearrangement joins TRBV5-4 to TRBJ2-7; weak D call: TRBD2 (7 bases). The V end lost 1 base, the J end lost 5 bases, and 16 bases lay between the germline ends. Germline assignment: CDR1 SGHNT and CDR2 YYREEE (reference sequence). The CDR3 consists of 15 residues. This chain's CDR3 is CASSLSAGEGHEQYF. For the CDR3, the DNA is TGTGCCAGCAGCTTGTCGGCAGGGGAGGGACACGAGCAGTACTTC.

The chain couples TRBV6-5 to TRBJ2-2; TRBD1 might be the D (5 bases). Germline loops: CDR1 MNHEY, CDR2 SVGAGI. This CDR3 comprises 14 residues. Trimming stripped 1 base from V and 6 bases from J, with 9 bases between. CDR3 in amino acids: CASSYFRVAGELFF. The CDR3 coding sequence is TGTGCCAGCAGTTACTTCAGGGTCGCCGGGGAGCTGTTTTTT.

V is TRBV5-1 and J is TRBJ1-1; maybe TRBD1 (5 bases). The germline V gene has CDR1 SGHRS and CDR2 YFSETQ. The germline V and J ends were trimmed by 4 bases and 5 bases, with 9 bases remaining between them. This CDR3 region has 12 residues. CDR3 DNA: TGCGCCAGCAGCCAGGGAAGGACTGAAGCTTTCTTT. It codes for CASSQGRTEAFF. Filled out from reference TRBV5-1 and TRBJ1-1, the complete variable domain reads KAGVTQTPRYLIKTRGQQVTLSCSPISGHRSVSWYQQTPGQGLQFLFEYFSETQRNKGNFPGRFSGRQFSNSRSEMNVSTLELGDSALYLCASSQGRTEAFFGQGTRLTVV.